Below are 9 T cell receptor beta chains sequenced from a single sample in a study of blood T cell repertoires in COVID-19. This table comes from immunoSEQ multiplex PCR, and its TCRdb copy is limited to in-frame clones, with some not included. The top ten clones hold 9.2% of a sample with some 42,000 clones, around 91% of them seen once. Material: peripheral blood. These receptors all come from a man aged 45 to 65 with active COVID-19.

The chain joins TRBV30 to TRBJ2-3; the D gene is possibly TRBD1 (5 bases). The CDR3 covers 15 residues. Trimming pared 1 base from V and 4 bases from J, leaving 15 bases between. Per germline, CDR1 GTSNPN and CDR2 SVGIG (reference sequence). Here the CDR3 DNA reads TGTGCCTGGAGTGGTACAGGTATTATCGCAGATACGCAGTATTTT. Translation: CAWSGTGIIADTQYF.

The J gene is TRBJ1-1, the V gene TRBV9; 7 bases fit TRBD1. Trimming at V came to 3 bases and at J to 4 bases, leaving 9 bases not matched to a gene. Germline assignment: CDR1 SGDLS and CDR2 YYNGEE. The CDR3 covers 15 residues. CDR3 residues: CASSAYRGMGTEAFF. CDR3 bases: TGTGCCAGCAGCGCATACAGGGGAATGGGCACTGAAGCTTTCTTT.

V usage is TRBV7-2 and J usage is TRBJ2-7; the match to TRBD1 covers 7 bases. The CDR3 is 14 amino acids. Germline CDR1 SGHTA, CDR2 FQGNSA. J gave up 7 bases and V 5 bases, and 11 bases lay outside the gene matches. The CDR3 here is CASSRDRRTGEQYF. Here the CDR3 DNA reads TGTGCCAGCAGCCGGGACAGACGAACGGGGGAGCAGTACTTC.

The chain combines TRBV28 with TRBJ2-7; TRBD1 agrees at 7 bases. The CDR3 loop spans 14 amino acids. Germline lookup yields CDR1 MDHEN and CDR2 SYDVKM. V shed 7 bases, J shed 6 bases, and the junction held 12 bases outside the gene matches. CDR3 sequence: CASTAGTVVREQYF. In DNA form, the CDR3 reads TGTGCCAGCACGGCCGGGACAGTAGTCCGCGAGCAGTACTTC.

The chain recombines TRBV6-6 with TRBJ1-1; D uncertain. The ends were cut back, 0 bases at V and 0 bases at J, with 11 bases in the middle. This CDR3 has 16 residues. Germline values: CDR1 MNHNY, CDR2 SVGAGI (reference sequence). The CDR3 sequence: CASSYSGGDMNTEAFF. The CDR3 nucleotides are TGTGCCAGCAGTTACTCAGGCGGAGATATGAACACTGAAGCTTTCTTT.

This clone is a singleton in its sample. The chain employs TRBV29-1 and TRBJ2-1; no firm D call. CDR1 and CDR2 (germline): SQVTM, ANQGSEA. Trimming pared 4 bases from V and 5 bases from J, leaving 9 bases between. This CDR3 region has 12 residues. The CDR3 region has the DNA TGCAGCGTTGGTCTCCCTCACAATGAGCAGTTCTTC. Protein sequence: CSVGLPHNEQFF.

The chain combines TRBV27 with TRBJ2-1; 9 bases align to TRBD2. This CDR3 has 19 residues. Losses at the gene ends were 2 bases for V and 5 bases for J; bases not matched to a gene: 16. In germline, CDR1 is MNHEY, CDR2 SMNVEV (reference sequence). The CDR3 loop is CASSLRRKFAGGPHNEQFF. CDR3 nucleotides: TGTGCCAGCAGTTTAAGGAGGAAGTTTGCGGGAGGGCCTCACAATGAGCAGTTCTTC.

The chain is built from TRBV3-1 (or the pseudogene TRBV3-2) and TRBJ2-1; D is perhaps TRBD1 (5 bases). This CDR3 contains 14 residues. V lost 4 bases to trimming and J lost 6 bases, with 13 bases between them. The germline CDR1 and CDR2 sequences are LGHDT and YNNKEL (reference sequence). As DNA, the CDR3 is TGTGCCAGCAGCCCCACCGGCAGGGCCAATGAGCAGTTCTTC. Protein product: CASSPTGRANEQFF.

V is TRBV6-4 and J is TRBJ1-1; 8 nucleotides match TRBD1. This CDR3 region has 15 residues. Losses at the gene ends were 2 bases for V and 2 bases for J; bases not matched to a gene: 4. The germline V gene encodes CDR1 MRHNA and CDR2 SNTAGT. The CDR3 sequence is CASSDGTGINTEAFF. CDR3 bases: TGTGCCAGCAGTGACGGGACAGGAATAAACACTGAAGCTTTCTTT.